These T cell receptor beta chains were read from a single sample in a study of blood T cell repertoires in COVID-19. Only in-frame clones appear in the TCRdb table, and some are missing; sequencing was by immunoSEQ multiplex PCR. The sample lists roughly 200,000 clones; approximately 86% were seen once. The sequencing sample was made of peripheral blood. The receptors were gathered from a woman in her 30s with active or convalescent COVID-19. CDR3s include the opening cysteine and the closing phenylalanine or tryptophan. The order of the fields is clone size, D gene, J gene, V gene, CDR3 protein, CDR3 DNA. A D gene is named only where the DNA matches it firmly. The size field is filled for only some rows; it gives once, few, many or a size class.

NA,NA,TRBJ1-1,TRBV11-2,CASSLGLVNTEAFF,TGTGCCAGCAGCTTAGGGTTAGTAAACACTGAAGCTTTCTTT
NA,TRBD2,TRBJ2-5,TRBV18,CASSPDGGVQETQYF,TGTGCCAGCTCACCAGACGGGGGGGTTCAAGAGACCCAGTACTTC
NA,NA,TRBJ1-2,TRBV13,CASSLIRETGEDGYTF,TGTGCCAGCAGCCTAATCCGGGAGACCGGGGAAGATGGCTACACCTTC
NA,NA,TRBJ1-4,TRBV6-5,CASSYSHQGPQQKLFF,TGTGCCAGCAGTTACTCCCATCAGGGCCCCCAGCAAAAACTGTTTTTT
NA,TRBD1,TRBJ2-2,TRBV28,CASSSSGQGAPGGELFF,TGTGCCAGCAGTAGCTCGGGGCAGGGGGCGCCCGGCGGGGAGCTGTTTTTT
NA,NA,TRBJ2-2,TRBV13,CASGGLKNTGELFF,TGTGCCAGTGGGGGACTCAAGAACACCGGGGAGCTGTTTTTT
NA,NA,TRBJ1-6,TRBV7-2,CASSFAGYGNSPLHF,TGTGCCAGCAGCTTCGCCGGGTACGGGAATTCACCCCTCCACTTT
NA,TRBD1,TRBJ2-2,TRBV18,CASSLTGDTGELFF,TGTGCCAGCTCCCTGACAGGGGACACCGGGGAGCTGTTTTTT
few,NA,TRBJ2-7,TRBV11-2,CASSGPSYEQYF,TGTGCCAGCAGCGGCCCCAGTTACGAGCAGTACTTC
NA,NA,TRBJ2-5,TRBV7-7,CASSLNRVGQETQYF,TGTGCTAGCAGCTTAAACAGGGTTGGCCAAGAGACCCAGTACTTC
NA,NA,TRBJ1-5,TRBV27,CASAPQFTGLPQPQHF,TGTGCCAGCGCGCCCCAATTCACCGGACTCCCTCAGCCCCAGCATTTT
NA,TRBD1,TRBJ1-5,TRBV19,CASSIGDRGLEPQHF,TGTGCCAGTAGTATAGGAGACAGGGGGCTTGAGCCCCAGCATTTT
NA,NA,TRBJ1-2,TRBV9,CASSVLLTGDITF,TGTGCCAGCAGCGTATTATTAACAGGCGACATCACCTTC
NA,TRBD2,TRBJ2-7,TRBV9,CASSVGERGRSYEQYF,TGTGCCAGCAGCGTAGGGGAGCGGGGGCGCTCCTACGAGCAGTACTTC
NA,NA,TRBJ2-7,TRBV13,CASSLITGGEYEQYF,TGTGCCAGCAGCTTAATAACAGGGGGGGAATACGAGCAGTACTTC
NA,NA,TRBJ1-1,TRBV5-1,CASSLVSGAEAFF,TGCGCCAGCAGCTTGGTGTCGGGTGCTGAAGCTTTCTTT
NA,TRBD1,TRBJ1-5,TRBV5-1,CASSLAGGDQPQHF,TGCGCCAGCAGCTTGGCAGGGGGCGATCAGCCCCAGCATTTT
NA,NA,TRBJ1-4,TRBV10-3,CATATGANEKLFF,TGTGCCACGGCGACCGGGGCTAATGAAAAACTGTTTTTT
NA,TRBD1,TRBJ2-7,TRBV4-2,CASSPAGGQGNYEQYF,TGTGCCAGCAGCCCCGCTGGGGGACAGGGAAACTACGAGCAGTACTTC
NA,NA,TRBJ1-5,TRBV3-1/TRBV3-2,CASSQDNSNQPQHF,TGTGCCAGCAGCCAAGATAATAGCAATCAGCCCCAGCATTTT
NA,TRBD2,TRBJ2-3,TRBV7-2,CASRSLAGHTDTQYF,TGTGCCAGCAGATCACTAGCGGGCCACACAGATACGCAGTATTTT
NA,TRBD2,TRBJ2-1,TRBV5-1,CASSLIAGGPNEQFF,TGCGCCAGCAGCTTGATAGCGGGGGGGCCGAATGAGCAGTTCTTC
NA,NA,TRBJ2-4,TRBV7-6,CASSLAGGAGNIQYF,TGTGCCAGCAGCTTAGCGGGGGGGGCAGGAAACATTCAGTACTTC
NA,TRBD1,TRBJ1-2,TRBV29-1,CSAGTGGGYTF,TGCAGCGCCGGGACAGGGGGAGGCTACACCTTC
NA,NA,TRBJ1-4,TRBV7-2,CASSLVLGGVEKLFF,TGTGCCAGCAGCTTAGTATTAGGGGGGGTTGAAAAACTGTTTTTT
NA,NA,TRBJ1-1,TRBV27,CASSLTVMNTEAFF,TGTGCCAGCAGTTTGACAGTGATGAACACTGAAGCTTTCTTT
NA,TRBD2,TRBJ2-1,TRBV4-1,CASSKRRLAGDNEQFF,TGCGCCAGCAGCAAAAGGCGGCTAGCGGGGGACAATGAGCAGTTCTTC
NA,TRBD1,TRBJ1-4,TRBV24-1,CATSDLNRGATNEKLFF,TGTGCCACCAGTGATTTAAACAGGGGAGCAACTAATGAAAAACTGTTTTTT
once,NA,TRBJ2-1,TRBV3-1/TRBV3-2,CASSGSWSDEQFF,TGTGCCAGCAGCGGGAGTTGGTCCGATGAGCAGTTCTTC
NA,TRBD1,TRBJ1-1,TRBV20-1,CPRDSAEAFF,TGCCCTCGGGACAGTGCTGAAGCTTTCTTT
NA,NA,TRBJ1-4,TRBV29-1,CSVRLGLNEKLFF,TGCAGCGTACGACTAGGGTTAAATGAAAAACTGTTTTTT
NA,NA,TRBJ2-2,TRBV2,CASSEAAGPISNTGELFF,TGTGCCAGCAGTGAAGCGGCGGGCCCAATCTCGAACACCGGGGAGCTGTTTTTT
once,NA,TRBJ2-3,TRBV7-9,CASSPGEARTDTQYF,TGTGCCAGCAGCCCAGGGGAAGCGCGCACAGATACGCAGTATTTT
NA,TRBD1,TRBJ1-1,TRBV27,CASSRQGSTEAFF,TGTGCCAGCAGCCGACAGGGGAGCACTGAAGCTTTCTTT
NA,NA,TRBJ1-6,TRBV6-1,CASRSEDSPLHF,TGTGCCAGCAGATCCGAGGATTCACCCCTCCACTTT
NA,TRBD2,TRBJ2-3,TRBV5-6,CASTNYPGGVTDTQYF,TGTGCCAGCACCAACTACCCGGGGGGTGTCACAGATACGCAGTATTTT
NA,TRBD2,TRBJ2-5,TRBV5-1,CASGHGTSGALQETQYF,TGCGCCAGCGGACACGGGACTAGCGGGGCCCTCCAAGAGACCCAGTACTTC
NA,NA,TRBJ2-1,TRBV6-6,CASSYLASAYNEQFF,TGTGCCAGCAGTTACTTAGCTAGCGCGTACAATGAGCAGTTCTTC
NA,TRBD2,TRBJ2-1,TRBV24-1,CATSARGGHEQFF,TGTGCCACCAGTGCACGGGGGGGCCATGAGCAGTTCTTC
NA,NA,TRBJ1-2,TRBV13,CASSLGQGANYGYTF,TGTGCCAGCAGCTTAGGCCAAGGAGCTAACTATGGCTACACCTTC
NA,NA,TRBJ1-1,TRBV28,CASSLFQAEAFF,TGTGCCAGCAGTTTATTCCAGGCTGAAGCTTTCTTT
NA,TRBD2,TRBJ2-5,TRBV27,CASSPGTSGSQETQYF,TGTGCCAGCAGTCCTGGGACTAGCGGGTCCCAAGAGACCCAGTACTTC
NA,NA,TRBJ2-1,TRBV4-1,CASSQDPDSPTLYNEQFF,TGCGCCAGCAGCCAAGATCCCGACAGTCCAACTCTCTACAATGAGCAGTTCTTC
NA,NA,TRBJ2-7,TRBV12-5,CASGSAGAYEQYF,TGTGCTAGTGGTTCCGCAGGGGCCTACGAGCAGTACTTC
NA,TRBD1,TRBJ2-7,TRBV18,CASSLDRGPITYEQYF,TGTGCCAGCTCACTAGACAGGGGGCCCATAACCTACGAGCAGTACTTC
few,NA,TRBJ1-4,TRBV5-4,CASGREDVPNEKLFF,TGTGCCAGCGGTCGGGAGGACGTACCAAATGAAAAACTGTTTTTT
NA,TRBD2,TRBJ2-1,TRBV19,CATLLTSGTYNEQFF,TGTGCCACCCTTTTGACTAGCGGGACCTACAATGAGCAGTTCTTC
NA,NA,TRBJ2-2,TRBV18,CASSPKGGPITTGELFF,TGTGCCAGCTCACCGAAGGGCGGGCCGATTACTACCGGGGAGCTGTTTTTT
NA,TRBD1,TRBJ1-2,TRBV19,CASSEGGTGGADYGYTF,TGTGCCAGTAGTGAAGGTGGGACAGGGGGCGCCGACTATGGCTACACCTTC
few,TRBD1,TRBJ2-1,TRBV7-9,CASTPGQGRHEQFF,TGTGCCAGCACCCCGGGACAGGGGCGACATGAGCAGTTCTTC
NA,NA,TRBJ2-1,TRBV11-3,CASSSRSEQFF,TGTGCCAGCAGCTCGAGAAGTGAGCAGTTCTTC
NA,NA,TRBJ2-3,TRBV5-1,CASSLAGDADTQYF,TGCGCCAGCAGCTTGGCGGGGGACGCAGATACGCAGTATTTT
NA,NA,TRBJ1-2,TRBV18,CASSPVRGDGYTF,TGTGCCAGCTCACCGGTCAGGGGAGATGGCTACACCTTC
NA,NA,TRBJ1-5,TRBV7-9,CASSLITGGRIGNQPQHF,TGTGCCAGCAGCTTAATAACGGGGGGGCGCATCGGCAATCAGCCCCAGCATTTT
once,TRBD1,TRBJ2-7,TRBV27,CASARQGSVREQYF,TGTGCCAGTGCGAGACAGGGGAGCGTTCGCGAGCAGTACTTC
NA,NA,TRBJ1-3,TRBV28,CASSFRVGNTIYF,TGTGCCAGCAGTTTCAGGGTGGGAAACACCATATATTTT